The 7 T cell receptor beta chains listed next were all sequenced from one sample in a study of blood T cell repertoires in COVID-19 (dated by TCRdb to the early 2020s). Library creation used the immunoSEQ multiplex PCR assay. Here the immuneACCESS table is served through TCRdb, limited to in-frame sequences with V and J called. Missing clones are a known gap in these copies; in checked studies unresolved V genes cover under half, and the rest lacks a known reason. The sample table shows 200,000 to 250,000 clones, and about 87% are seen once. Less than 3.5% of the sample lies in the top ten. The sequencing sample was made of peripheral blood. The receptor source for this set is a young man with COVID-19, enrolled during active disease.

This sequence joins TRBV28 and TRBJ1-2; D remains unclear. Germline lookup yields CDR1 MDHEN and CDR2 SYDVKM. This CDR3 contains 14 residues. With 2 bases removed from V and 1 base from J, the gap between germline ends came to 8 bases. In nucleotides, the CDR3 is TGTGCCAGCAGTTTACTCGCGTTTAACTATGGCTACACCTTC. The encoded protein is CASSLLAFNYGYTF.

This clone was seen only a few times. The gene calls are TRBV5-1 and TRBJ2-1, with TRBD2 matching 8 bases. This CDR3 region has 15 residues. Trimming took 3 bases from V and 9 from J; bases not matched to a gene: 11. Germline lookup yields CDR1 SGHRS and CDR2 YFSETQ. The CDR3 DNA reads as TGCGCCAGCAGCTCTCCGGGTAGCGGGGCGGGTGAGCAGTTCTTC. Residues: CASSSPGSGAGEQFF.

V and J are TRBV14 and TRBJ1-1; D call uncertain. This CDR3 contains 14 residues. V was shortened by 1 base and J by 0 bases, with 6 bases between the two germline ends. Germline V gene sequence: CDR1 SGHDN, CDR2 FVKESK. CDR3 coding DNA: TGTGCCAGCAGCCAAGGGCGGATGAACACTGAAGCTTTCTTT. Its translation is CASSQGRMNTEAFF.

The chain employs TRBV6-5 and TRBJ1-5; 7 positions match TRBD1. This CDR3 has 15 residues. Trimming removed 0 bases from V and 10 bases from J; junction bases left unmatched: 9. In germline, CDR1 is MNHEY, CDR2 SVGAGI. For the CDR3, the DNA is TGTGCCAGCAGTTACTCACGAGGGACAGACCTCCCCCAGCATTTT. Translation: CASSYSRGTDLPQHF.

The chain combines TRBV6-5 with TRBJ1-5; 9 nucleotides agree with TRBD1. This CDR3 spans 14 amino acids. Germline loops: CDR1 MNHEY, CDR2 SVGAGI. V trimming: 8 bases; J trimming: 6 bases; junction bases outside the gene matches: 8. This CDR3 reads CASSRQGDGQPQHF. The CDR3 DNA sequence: TGTGCCAGCTCAAGACAGGGGGATGGTCAGCCCCAGCATTTT.

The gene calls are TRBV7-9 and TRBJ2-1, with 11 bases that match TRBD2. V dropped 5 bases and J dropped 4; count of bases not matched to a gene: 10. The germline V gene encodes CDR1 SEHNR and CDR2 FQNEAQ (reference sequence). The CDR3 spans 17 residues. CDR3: CASSPALSGRVYNEQFF. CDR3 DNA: TGTGCCAGCAGCCCCGCCCTTAGCGGGAGGGTATACAATGAGCAGTTCTTC.

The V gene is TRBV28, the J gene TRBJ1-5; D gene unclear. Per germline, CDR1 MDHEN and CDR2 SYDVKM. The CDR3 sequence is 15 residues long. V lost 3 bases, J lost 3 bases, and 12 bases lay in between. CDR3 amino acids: CASSFSWEDNQPQHF. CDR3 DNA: TGTGCCAGCAGTTTTTCCTGGGAGGACAATCAGCCCCAGCATTTT.